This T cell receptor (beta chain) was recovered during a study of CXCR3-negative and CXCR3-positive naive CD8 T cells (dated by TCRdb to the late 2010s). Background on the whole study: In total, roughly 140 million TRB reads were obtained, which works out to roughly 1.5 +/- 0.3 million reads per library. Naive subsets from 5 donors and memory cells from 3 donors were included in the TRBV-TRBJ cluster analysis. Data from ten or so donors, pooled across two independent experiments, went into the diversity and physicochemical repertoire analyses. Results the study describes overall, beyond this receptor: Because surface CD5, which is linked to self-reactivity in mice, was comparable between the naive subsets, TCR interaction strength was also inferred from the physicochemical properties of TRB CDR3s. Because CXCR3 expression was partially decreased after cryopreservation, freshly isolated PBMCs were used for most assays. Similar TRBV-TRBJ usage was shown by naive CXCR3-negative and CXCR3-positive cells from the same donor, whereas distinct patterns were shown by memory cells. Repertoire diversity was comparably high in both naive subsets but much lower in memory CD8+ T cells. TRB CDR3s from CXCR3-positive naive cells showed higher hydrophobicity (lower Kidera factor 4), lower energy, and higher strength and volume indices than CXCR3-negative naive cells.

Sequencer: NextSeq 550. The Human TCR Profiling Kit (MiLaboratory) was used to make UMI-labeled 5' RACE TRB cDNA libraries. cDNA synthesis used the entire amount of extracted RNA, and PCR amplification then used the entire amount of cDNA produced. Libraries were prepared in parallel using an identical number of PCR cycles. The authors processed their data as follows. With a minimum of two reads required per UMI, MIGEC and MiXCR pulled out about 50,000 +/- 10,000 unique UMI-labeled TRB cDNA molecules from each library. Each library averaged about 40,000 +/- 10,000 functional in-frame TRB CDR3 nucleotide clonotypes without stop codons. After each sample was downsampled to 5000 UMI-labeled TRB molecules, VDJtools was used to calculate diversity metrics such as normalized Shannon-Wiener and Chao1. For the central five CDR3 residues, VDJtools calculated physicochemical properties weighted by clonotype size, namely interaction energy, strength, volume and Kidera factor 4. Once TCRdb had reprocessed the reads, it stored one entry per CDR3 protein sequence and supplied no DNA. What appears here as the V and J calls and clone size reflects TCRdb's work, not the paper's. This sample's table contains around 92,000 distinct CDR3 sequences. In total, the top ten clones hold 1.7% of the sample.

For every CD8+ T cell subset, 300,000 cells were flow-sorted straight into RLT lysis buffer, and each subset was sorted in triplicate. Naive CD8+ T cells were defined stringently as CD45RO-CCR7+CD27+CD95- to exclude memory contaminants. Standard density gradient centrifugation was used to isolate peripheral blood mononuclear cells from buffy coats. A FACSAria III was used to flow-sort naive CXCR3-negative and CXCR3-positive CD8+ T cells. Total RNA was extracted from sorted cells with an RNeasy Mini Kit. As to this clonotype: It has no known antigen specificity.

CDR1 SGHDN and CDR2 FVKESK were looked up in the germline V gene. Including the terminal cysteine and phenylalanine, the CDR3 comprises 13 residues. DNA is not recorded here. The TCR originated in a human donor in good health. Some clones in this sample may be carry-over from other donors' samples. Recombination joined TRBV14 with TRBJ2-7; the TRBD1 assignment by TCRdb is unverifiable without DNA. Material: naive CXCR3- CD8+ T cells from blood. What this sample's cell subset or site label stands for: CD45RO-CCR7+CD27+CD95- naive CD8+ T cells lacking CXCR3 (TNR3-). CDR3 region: CASSQDTRGEQYF.